The 29 T cell receptor beta chains presented below share a single source sample, sequenced in a study of blood T cell repertoires in COVID-19. Produced via immunoSEQ multiplex PCR; TCRdb's table is partial and in-frame only. The sample carries roughly 140,000 clones, around four fifths recorded once. The sequencing input was peripheral blood. The receptors were sampled from a human donor in a cohort sampled during active COVID-19.

The V and J genes are TRBV28 and TRBJ1-6; 8 positions agree with TRBD1. Germline V lookup: CDR1 MDHEN, CDR2 SYDVKM. V lost 2 bases and J lost 9; bases outside the gene matches: 3. This CDR3 contains 14 residues. CDR3 amino acids: CASSLQTGVSPLHF. DNA for the CDR3: TGTGCCAGCAGTTTACAGACAGGGGTTTCACCCCTCCACTTT.

The chain employs TRBV6-2 or TRBV6-3 and TRBJ1-5; D possibly corresponds to TRBD1 (6 bases). The CDR3 contains 15 residues. The ends were cut back, 4 bases at V and 2 bases at J, with 12 bases in the middle. Germline lookup yields CDR1 MNHEY and CDR2 SVGEGT. CDR3 bases: TGTGCCAGCAGTTCGGGGGGCTTTGGCAATCAGCCCCAGCATTTT. The encoded protein is CASSSGGFGNQPQHF.

The V and J genes are TRBV6-1 and TRBJ2-7; TRBD1 aligns across 8 bases. This CDR3 spans 16 amino acids. Germline assignment: CDR1 MNHNS and CDR2 SASEGT. Unmatched junction bases numbered 14, after V lost 6 bases and J lost 4 bases. CDR3 amino acids: CASSEPPGGLWYEQYF. In DNA, the CDR3 is TGTGCCAGCAGCGAACCCCCAGGGGGCCTATGGTACGAGCAGTACTTC.

The chain recombines TRBV12-5 with TRBJ1-4, with a possible D match to TRBD1 (5 bases). The CDR3 length is 22 residues. Germline loops: CDR1 LGHNT, CDR2 FRNRAP. Deletions cut 3 bases from V and 0 bases from J, with 29 bases between. The CDR3 DNA sequence: TGTGCTAGTGGTTTCCTAAGGGCGGGCCAAGGGGAGGCCTCTGCAACTAATGAAAAACTGTTTTTT. This encodes CASGFLRAGQGEASATNEKLFF.

This clone appeared a few times. This chain links TRBV3-1 (or the pseudogene TRBV3-2) with TRBJ1-3; 7 bases fit TRBD1. Germline V gives CDR1 LGHDT, CDR2 YNNKEL (reference sequence). V lost 4 bases and J lost 4; bases outside the gene matches: 4. There are 14 residues in the CDR3. CDR3 sequence: CASSRQGDGNTIYF. The CDR3 DNA follows: TGTGCCAGCAGCCGACAGGGTGACGGAAACACCATATATTTT.

This clone has more than one count but fewer than ten. The chain employs TRBV10-3 and TRBJ2-7; TRBD1 agrees at 7 bases. The length of the CDR3 is 13 residues. V lost 4 bases, J lost 2 bases, and 2 bases stayed unmatched. The germline V gene encodes CDR1 ENHRY and CDR2 SYGVKD. CDR3 in DNA: TGTGCCATCAGTGGGGGACAGACCTACGAGCAGTACTTC. Its protein is CAISGGQTYEQYF.

This clone has more than one count but fewer than ten. The rearrangement joins TRBV19 to TRBJ1-1; 8 bases are shared with TRBD1. The V segment lost 4 bases and the J segment 4 bases; nucleotides outside the gene matches: 5. Germline CDR1 and CDR2: LNHDA and SQIVND (reference sequence). The CDR3 has 14 amino acids. CDR3 nucleotide sequence: TGTGCCAGTAGTAGTGACAGGGGAAGCACTGAAGCTTTCTTT. Encoded protein: CASSSDRGSTEAFF.

The chain uses TRBV6-6 and TRBJ1-6; maybe TRBD1 (5 bases). Germline CDR1 and CDR2: MNHNY and SVGAGI (reference sequence). The length of the CDR3 is 14 residues. Trimming shortened V by 7 bases and J by 5 bases, and 12 bases separated the two germline ends. The CDR3 spells CASTPGLDNSPLHF. Written as DNA, the CDR3 is TGTGCCAGCACCCCGGGACTCGATAATTCACCCCTCCACTTT.

This chain joins TRBV27 and TRBJ2-5; 8 positions agree with TRBD2. V dropped 5 bases and J dropped 5; count of bases not matched to a gene: 10. Germline values: CDR1 MNHEY, CDR2 SMNVEV (reference sequence). This CDR3 spans 15 amino acids. The DNA for the CDR3 is TGTGCCAGCAGTCTCGGGGGGGGAGGGTACGAGACCCAGTACTTC. This codes for CASSLGGGGYETQYF.

The chain employs TRBV29-1 and TRBJ2-7; D ambiguous. Germline V lookup: CDR1 SQVTM, CDR2 ANQGSEA. The CDR3 loop spans 13 amino acids. V lost 3 bases, J lost 0 bases, and 9 bases lay in between. CDR3 nucleotide sequence: TGCAGCGTTGAGGTCCAGGACTCCTACGAGCAGTACTTC. Its protein is CSVEVQDSYEQYF.

V usage is TRBV18 and J usage is TRBJ1-5; TRBD1 agrees at 7 bases. CDR1 and CDR2 (germline): KGHSH, LQKENI. This CDR3 comprises 14 residues. The V segment lost 3 bases and the J segment 4 bases; nucleotides outside the gene matches: 3. The DNA for the CDR3 is TGTGCCAGCTCACCCGGGACAGCTAATCAGCCCCAGCATTTT. Residues: CASSPGTANQPQHF.

Of note for this clone: A junction boundary mismatches the germline segment, possibly from a read error. This sequence joins TRBV6-5 and TRBJ2-2; the match to TRBD1 covers 9 bases. Germline CDR1 reads MNHEY; CDR2 reads SVGAGI. This CDR3 has 15 amino acids. The CDR3 spells CASSQQGANSGELFF. The CDR3 coding sequence is TGTGCCAGCAGTCAACAGGGGGCTAACAGCGGGGAGCTGTTTTTT.

The J gene is TRBJ2-1, the V gene TRBV19, with D uncertain. V lost 7 bases to trimming and J lost 6 bases, with 16 bases between them. The CDR3 has 14 amino acids. Germline CDR1 LNHDA, CDR2 SQIVND (reference sequence). The CDR3 protein is CASTTQLFSNEQFF. In DNA form, the CDR3 reads TGTGCCAGTACCACCCAGTTGTTTTCCAATGAGCAGTTCTTC.

The chain carries TRBV10-3 and TRBJ1-3, with a weak D call TRBD1 (5 bases). The CDR3 is 15 amino acids. Germline-derived CDR1 and CDR2 are ENHRY and SYGVKD. Trimming left V 3 bases short and J 0 bases short, with 9 bases between. CDR3 bases: TGTGCCATCAGTGAACAGGTCGCCTCTGGAAACACCATATATTTT. Its translation: CAISEQVASGNTIYF.

The chain links TRBV6-5 to TRBJ1-6; D gene uncertain. V dropped 0 bases and J dropped 5 bases, with 11 bases sitting between them. Germline CDR1 is MNHEY and CDR2 is SVGAGI. CDR3 length equals 16 residues. The DNA of the CDR3 is TGTGCCAGCAGTTACTCGATTCAGATGAATAATTCACCCCTCCACTTT. Translating it yields CASSYSIQMNNSPLHF.

The rearrangement uses TRBV11-2 and TRBJ1-5; D is undetermined. V was cut by 1 base and J by 0 bases, with 7 bases left in between. Germline CDR1 is SGHAT and CDR2 is FQNNGV. The length of the CDR3 is 15 residues. In DNA form, the CDR3 reads TGTGCCAGCAGCTTAGCCGGGTATAGCAATCAGCCCCAGCATTTT. It is translated as CASSLAGYSNQPQHF.

This chain connects TRBV2 to TRBJ2-7; 11 positions match TRBD1. The V gene end was trimmed by 6 bases and the J gene end by 3 bases; junction bases not matched to a gene: 7. Germline V gives CDR1 SNHLY, CDR2 FYNNEI. The CDR3 contains 15 residues. The CDR3 reads CASSMGDRGFYEQYF. The CDR3 DNA sequence: TGTGCCAGCAGCATGGGGGACAGGGGGTTCTACGAGCAGTACTTC.

The chain recombines TRBV5-5 with TRBJ2-5, with 9 bases that match TRBD1. This CDR3 spans 15 amino acids. With 4 bases clipped from V and 6 bases from J, the junction kept 10 bases outside the gene matches. Germline assignment: CDR1 SGHKS and CDR2 YYEKEE (reference sequence). CDR3 loop: CASSPPGQGTKTQYF. DNA for the CDR3: TGTGCCAGCAGCCCCCCTGGACAGGGGACGAAGACCCAGTACTTC.

The CDR3 is CSVDGLLNTEAFF. CDR3 DNA: TGCAGCGTTGATGGACTTCTGAACACTGAAGCTTTCTTT. This rearrangement joins TRBV29-1 to TRBJ1-1; D is undetermined. CDR3 length: 13 amino acids. The V end was cut by 3 bases, the J end by 0 bases, with 8 bases between. Germline loops: CDR1 SQVTM, CDR2 ANQGSEA.

The rearrangement links TRBV6-5 to TRBJ1-5, with a weak D call TRBD1 (5 bases). V dropped 5 bases and J dropped 7 bases, with 12 bases sitting between them. The CDR3 loop spans 13 amino acids. CDR1 MNHEY and CDR2 SVGAGI come from the germline V gene. The CDR3 loop reads CASSTRSGQPQHF. As DNA, the CDR3 is TGTGCCAGCAGTACACGATCAGGGCAGCCCCAGCATTTT.

This clone was detected only once. Germline and junction disagree at one end, which may indicate a read error. The J gene is TRBJ2-3, the V gene TRBV27; no clear D. From germline, CDR1 is MNHEY and CDR2 SMNVEV (reference sequence). The CDR3 has 14 residues. The CDR3 loop reads CASSSRRLTDTQYF. The CDR3 DNA sequence: TGTGCAAGCAGTTCGAGACGACTTACAGATACGCAGTATTTT.

This chain connects TRBV9 to TRBJ2-5, with 10 nucleotides matching TRBD2. Unmatched junction bases numbered 10, after V lost 0 bases and J lost 5 bases. The CDR3 is made up of 17 amino acids. CDR1 SGDLS and CDR2 YYNGEE come from the germline V gene. CDR3 sequence reads: CASSVGGSGGPGETQYF. The CDR3 DNA is TGTGCCAGCAGCGTAGGAGGTAGCGGGGGGCCCGGGGAGACCCAGTACTTC.

The rearrangement uses TRBV28 and TRBJ2-5; no definite D call. This CDR3 region has 15 residues. Germline CDR1 and CDR2: MDHEN and SYDVKM. Trimming left V 4 bases short and J 5 bases short, with 17 bases between. CDR3 sequence (DNA): TGTGCCAGCAGTTCGCCGCTGAGGAGTCGGGAGACCCAGTACTTC. This translates into CASSSPLRSRETQYF.

This clone was seen a single time. The J gene is TRBJ1-2, the V gene TRBV7-2; 10 bases match TRBD1. V lost 7 bases, J lost 7 bases, and 21 bases stayed unmatched. Germline assignment: CDR1 SGHTA and CDR2 FQGNSA. The CDR3 has 18 residues. The CDR3 nucleotides are TGTGCCAGCACCTACCATTTCACCCCGGGACAGGGGCGGGTTGGCTACACCTTC. It translates to CASTYHFTPGQGRVGYTF.

The J gene is TRBJ2-7, the V gene TRBV7-2; 8 bases align to TRBD1. V dropped 5 bases and J dropped 2; count of bases not matched to a gene: 8. Germline loops: CDR1 SGHTA, CDR2 FQGNSA. The CDR3 spans 15 residues. This CDR3 is CASSVTGTGTYEQYF. In DNA, the CDR3 is TGTGCCAGCAGCGTAACCGGGACAGGTACCTACGAGCAGTACTTC.

The chain is built from TRBV7-2 and TRBJ1-6, with TRBD1 as a possible D gene (6 bases). V lost 0 bases to trimming and J lost 6 bases, with 15 bases between them. The CDR3 is 17 amino acids. The germline V gene has CDR1 SGHTA and CDR2 FQGNSA. CDR3 coding DNA: TGTGCCAGCAGCTTAGCCGGGGTGGGGGCGCCTAATTCACCCCTCCACTTT. It specifies CASSLAGVGAPNSPLHF.

This clone was detected only a few times. The rearrangement joins TRBV7-2 to TRBJ2-7; 9 bases map to TRBD1. This CDR3 is 14 amino acids long. Germline V gene data show CDR1 as SGHTA and CDR2 as FQGNSA. The junction had 1 base not matched to a gene; V was cut back by 3 bases and J by 1 base. This CDR3 reads CASSLGTGSYEQYF. CDR3 in DNA: TGTGCCAGCAGCTTGGGGACAGGGTCCTACGAGCAGTACTTC.

The CDR3 DNA sequence: TGTGCCAGCAGCTTACACGGAGATACGCAGTATTTT. Protein product: CASSLHGDTQYF. The chain is built from TRBV7-9 and TRBJ2-3, with D hard to call. V lost 2 bases and J 5 bases, leaving 5 bases between the germline ends. The CDR3 has 12 residues. Germline-derived CDR1 and CDR2 are SEHNR and FQNEAQ (reference sequence).

The chain links TRBV5-1 to TRBJ1-6, with 7 positions matching TRBD1. The CDR3 covers 15 residues. Germline loops: CDR1 SGHRS, CDR2 YFSETQ. The J segment lost 5 bases and the V segment lost 4 bases, leaving 6 bases of the junction unmatched. The CDR3 is CASSPMGQNNSPLHF. The DNA of the CDR3 is TGCGCCAGCAGCCCAATGGGACAGAATAATTCACCCCTCCACTTT.